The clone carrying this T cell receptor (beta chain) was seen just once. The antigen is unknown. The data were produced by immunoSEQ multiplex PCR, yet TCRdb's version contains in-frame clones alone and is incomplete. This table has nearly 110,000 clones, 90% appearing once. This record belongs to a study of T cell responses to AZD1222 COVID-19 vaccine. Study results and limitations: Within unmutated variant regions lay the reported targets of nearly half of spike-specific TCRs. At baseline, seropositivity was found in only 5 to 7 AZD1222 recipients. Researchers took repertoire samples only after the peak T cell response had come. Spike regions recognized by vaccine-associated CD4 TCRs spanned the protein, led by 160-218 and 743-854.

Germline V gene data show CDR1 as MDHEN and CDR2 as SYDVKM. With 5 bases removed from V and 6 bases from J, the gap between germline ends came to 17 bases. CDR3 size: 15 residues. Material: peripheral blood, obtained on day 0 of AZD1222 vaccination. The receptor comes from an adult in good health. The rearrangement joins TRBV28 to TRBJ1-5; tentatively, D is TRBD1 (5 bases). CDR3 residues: CASSPVGQGSQPQHF. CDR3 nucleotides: TGTGCCAGCAGTCCTGTGGGCCAGGGCAGTCAGCCCCAGCATTTT.